This T cell receptor beta chain was sequenced in a study of Graves' ophthalmopathy and Graves' hyperthyroidism. Study-wide results and caveats: Detected in blood as well were most expanded thyroid clonotypes with frequency above 0.001.

Diagnostic conclusions were grounded in clinical symptoms, serum thyroxine, TRAb, thyroid ultrasound and orbital computed tomography. Scientists amplified the TCR beta CDR3 regions from RNA transcripts. The first-round RT-PCR employed HTBI primers together with the Qiagen OneStep RT-PCR kit. A multiplex PCR was then performed as the second round. TCRdb recomputed calls from the multiplex PCR reads with MiXCR, one row per CDR3 protein. This sample has 350,000 to 400,000 distinct CDR3 sequences, with about 16% found just once. This clonotype was seen ten or more times. Antigen: not known. Deletions cut 2 bases from V and 3 bases from J, with 14 bases between. CDR3 length equals 16 residues. The germline V gene has CDR1 SGHKS and CDR2 YYEKEE (reference sequence).

This TCR came from a woman younger than 35 with stable Graves' hyperthyroidism. The chain carries TRBV5-5 and TRBJ2-2; D is undetermined. The material sequenced was peripheral blood. DNA for the CDR3: TGTGCCAGCAGCTTAGGTTCAGGCACACACACCGGGGAGCTGTTTTTT. This gives the protein CASSLGSGTHTGELFF. The variable domain in full, completed from reference TRBV5-5 and TRBJ2-2, reads DAGVTQSPTHLIKTRGQQVTLRCSPISGHKSVSWYQQVLGQGPQFIFQYYEKEERGRGNFPDRFSARQFPNYSSELNVNALLLGDSALYLCASSLGSGTHTGELFFGEGSRLTVL.